This T cell receptor (beta chain) was recovered during a study of cytomegalovirus exposure and HLA in healthy donors. Clones were read by immunoSEQ multiplex PCR, and TCRdb kept only the in-frame ones, dropping some. The sample gives approximately 300,000 clones, 80% to 90% of which show up once; 0.65% to 0.85% is in the top ten. This receptor was identified in a woman aged 18 to 35 in good health and CMV-seronegative. The sequenced material came from PBMCs.

CDR3 sequence: CASSLEPSGNNEQFF. DNA of the CDR3: TGTGCCAGCAGCTTGGAACCTAGCGGGAATAATGAGCAGTTCTTC. This chain links TRBV5-4 with TRBJ2-1, with 9 nucleotides matching TRBD2. The V gene's germline CDR1 is SGHNT and CDR2 YYREEE (reference sequence). The J segment lost 7 bases and the V segment lost 0 bases, leaving 5 bases of the junction unmatched. This CDR3 region has 15 residues.